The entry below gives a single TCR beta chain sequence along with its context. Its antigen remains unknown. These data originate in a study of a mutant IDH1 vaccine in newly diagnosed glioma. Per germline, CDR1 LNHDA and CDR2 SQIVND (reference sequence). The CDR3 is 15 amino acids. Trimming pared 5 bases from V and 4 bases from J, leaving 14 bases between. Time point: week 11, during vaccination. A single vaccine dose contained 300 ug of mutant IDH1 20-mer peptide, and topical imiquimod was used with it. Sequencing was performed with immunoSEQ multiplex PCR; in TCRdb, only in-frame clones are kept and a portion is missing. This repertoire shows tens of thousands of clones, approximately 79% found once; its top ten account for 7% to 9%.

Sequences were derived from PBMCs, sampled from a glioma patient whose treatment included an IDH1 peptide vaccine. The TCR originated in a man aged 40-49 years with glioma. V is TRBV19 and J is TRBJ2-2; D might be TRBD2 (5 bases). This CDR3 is CASSALEISTGELFF. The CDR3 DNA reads TGTGCCAGTAGTGCACTAGAAATAAGCACCGGGGAGCTGTTTTTT.